This T cell receptor (beta chain) derives from a study of T cell responses to AZD1222 COVID-19 vaccine. Study results and caveats: Unmutated variant regions are reportedly targeted by nearly half of spike-specific TCRs.

Measured with immunoSEQ multiplex PCR; TCRdb has only the in-frame clones, and not every one. The sample includes around 99,000 clones, about 88% of them seen just once. A note on this clone: The antigen remains unidentified.

The CDR3 has 15 amino acids. Germline V gene sequence: CDR1 SEHNR, CDR2 FQNEAQ (reference sequence). Germline trimming cut 3 bases from V and 4 bases from J; bases unmatched to any gene: 7. The source was peripheral blood, collected on day 0 of AZD1222 vaccination. The rearrangement links TRBV7-9 to TRBJ2-5; 8 positions match TRBD1. This clonotype was obtained from an adult in good health. DNA for the CDR3: TGTGCCAGCAGCTTCCTCGGCAGGGGGCGAGAGACCCAGTACTTC. It translates to CASSFLGRGRETQYF.